This T cell receptor (beta chain) was sequenced during a study of identical twins (dated by TCRdb to 2016 to 2018). With respect to the entire study: To test whether fetal clonotypes persist, this study deep-sequenced TCR alpha and beta repertoires from monozygotic twins, from unrelated adults of various ages, and from cord blood. To rule out contamination, replicate twin experiments were performed at different times with different library preparation protocols.

This clonotype was observed at least ten times. The specificity of this receptor is unknown. Base-call qualities are not available, and no considerably larger clone is one nucleotide away. Study-wide conclusions, independent of this receptor: Invariant T cells such as MAIT and iNKT could partly confound zero-insertion analyses, though diverse VJ usage argued against this for most clonotypes. Excess twin sharing in beta out-of-frame sequences was weaker because fewer shared sequences lowered the signal-to-noise ratio. Fewer insertions were carried by abundant cord blood beta clonotypes; a weaker similar trend was observed in young adult naive repertoires, while no such trend was observed in memory repertoires. Compared with coincidental sharing between unrelated individuals, out-of-frame TCR alpha sequences shared between twins showed an excess of sequences with low generation probability. Because the same donors could not be followed over many years, conclusions were based on cross-sectional statistical analysis. Out-of-frame TCR alpha sharing in monozygotic twins was systematically underestimated by recombination models, whereas sharing between unrelated individuals was in agreement with the recombination models.

Receptor amplification or capture employed 5' RACE. The run used an Illumina HiSeq 2000. A universal primer binding site was introduced by template switching, and a unique molecular identifier was present in the final cDNA, enabling accurate counting of TCR cDNA molecules. Specific primers in the conserved constant-segment region were used to synthesize first-strand cDNA for TCR alpha and beta chains. To control for contamination, every cDNA library carried two barcodes: a SMART-Mk sample barcode plus Illumina barcodes. TruSeq adapter sequences along with Illumina sample barcodes were introduced in two successive PCR steps. Sequencing of the TCR alpha and beta cDNA libraries was done on the Illumina HiSeq platform using custom primers. As for the authors' bioinformatics: Raw reads were processed with MiGEC to extract unique molecular identifiers, and MiXCR was used to determine CDR3 positions. For each individual, recombination models were inferred using an EM algorithm with the repgenHMM and IGoR tools. The tcR package in R was used for shared clonotype analysis, with sharing normalized by the product of cloneset sizes. To study raw recombination free of thymic and clonal selection effects, out-of-frame nonproductive sequences were analyzed. TCRdb cleaned the public reads at Q25 with fastp, built clones with MiXCR and kept in-frame beta chains. Rows merge per CDR3 protein into single entries with the most common DNA and genes. TCRdb, not the original authors, processed these V and J calls. The sample table records hundreds of thousands of distinct CDR3 sequences; approximately 22% of these occur just once. The ten largest make up 4% to 4.5% of the sample.

Only healthy Caucasian donors were included. Three pairs of female monozygotic twins, all aged roughly 18 to 29 years, were included in the twin cohort. Peripheral blood mononuclear cells were the source from which RNA for the TCR libraries was isolated. Trimming at the junction amounts to 4 bases on V and 5 bases on J, and the germline ends lie 8 bases apart. Based on the germline V gene, the CDR1 and CDR2 sequences are SQVTM and ANQGSEA. Inclusive of the bounding cysteine and phenylalanine, the CDR3 is 11 residues long. The sequence is cut down to CDR3 DNA, 33 bases in frame from base 1. The sample was also reused in another study, on T cells expressing NK-cell markers. From that second study: About 8 donors provided sorted CD3+CD56+NKG2C+, CD3+CD56+NKG2C- and CD3+CD56-NKG2C+ T-cell subsets, whose TCR beta-chain repertoires were profiled. Seven of the eight sequenced donors were HCMV-seropositive and one was HCMV-seronegative. To restrict sorting to alphabetaTCR-expressing T cells, an anti-gammadeltaTCR antibody was added in several experiments. In over five donors, the dominant CD3+CD56+NKG2C+ clonotypes were among the top 10 CD8+ clonotypes and accounted for about 1.0-7.5% of CD8+ T cells. Those dominant clonotypes were again the most abundant among CD3+CD56-NKG2C+ cells in several donors, at about 28.3-65%. It remained unclear whether the expanded NKG2C-expressing T cell clones were specific for HCMV antigens. The study sequenced eight donors, all healthy volunteers chosen at random: three men and five women. To determine HCMV serostatus, a commercial ELISA kit was used to detect HCMV-specific IgG in serum. For over 5 donors, bulk peripheral blood T-cell repertoires were additionally sequenced from unsorted PBMC. MIGEC was used to demultiplex reads and group reads by UMI, and MiTCR was used to assemble and quantify clonotypes. To exclude erroneous sequences, only TCR cDNA sequences supported by at least two reads were retained. The tcR package was used for downstream repertoire analysis, and clonotypes were matched between fractions using CDR3 nucleotide sequence together with V segment. VDJmatch was used to annotate antigen specificity against VDJdb, with one amino acid substitution allowed in CDR3.

The V and J segments used are TRBV29-1 and TRBJ2-5, with the D gene call left open. The clonotype comes from a woman younger than 30 in good health. Input material: PBMCs. The bases are TGCAGCGTTGTATACTTTGAGACCCAGTACTTC. It translates as CSVVYFETQYF.